These T cell receptor beta chains were read from a single sample in a study of blood T cell repertoires in COVID-19. TCRdb keeps only in-frame clones here, not all; method: immunoSEQ multiplex PCR. The table lists 300,000 to 450,000 clones, around 84% of them singletons, with approximately 3.7% in the top ten. Sequencing used peripheral blood. Source of these receptors: a woman younger than 35 with acute or convalescent COVID-19. The CDR3 runs from the conserved cysteine through the conserved F or W. A D gene is named only where the DNA matches it firmly. Some rows have no size entry. The others give once, few or many, or a class for an expanded clone.

TRBJ2-1	.	.	TRBV25-1	TGTGCCAGCCAGGGGTTTGGGGTTAATGAGCAGTTCTTC	CASQGFGVNEQFF
TRBJ1-1	.	.	TRBV15	TGTGCCACCAGCAGAGATCTCCTGAACACTGAAGCTTTCTTT	CATSRDLLNTEAFF
TRBJ2-1	.	.	TRBV24-1	TGTGCCACCAGTGACAGGGCGGATGAGCAGTTCTTC	CATSDRADEQFF
TRBJ1-1	.	.	TRBV12-5	TGTGCTAGTGGTTTGGACCAGGGCAACACTGAAGCTTTCTTT	CASGLDQGNTEAFF
TRBJ1-3	.	.	TRBV27	TGTGCCAGCAGTTCCGTATGGGGAGGCGGAAACACCATATATTTT	CASSSVWGGGNTIYF
TRBJ2-5	.	TRBD1	TRBV20-1	TGCAGTGCTAGTCTCCTGAGGGGACAGGGAGTGTGGGAGACCCAGTACTTC	CSASLLRGQGVWETQYF
TRBJ2-5	.	.	TRBV9	TGTGCCAGCAGCCCACCCGGGGGCCAAGAGACCCAGTACTTC	CASSPPGGQETQYF
TRBJ1-5	.	.	TRBV10-1	TGCGCCAACACTGAGGGGGAGCGGGATCAGCCCCAGCATTTT	CANTEGERDQPQHF
TRBJ2-1	few	.	TRBV9	TGTGCCAGCAGCGTAGCAGCGGCCTACAATGAGCAGTTCTTC	CASSVAAAYNEQFF
TRBJ2-7	.	TRBD2	TRBV3-1/TRBV3-2	TGTGCCAGCAGCCAAAGATTCTCGGCTAGCGGGGGGACCTACGAGCAGTACTTC	CASSQRFSASGGTYEQYF
TRBJ2-4	.	.	TRBV12-3/TRBV12-4	TGTGCCAGCAGCCCCTCCAAAAACATTCAGTACTTC	CASSPSKNIQYF
TRBJ1-3	.	.	TRBV30	TGTGCCTGGGAACGGGGAGGGTCAGGAAACACCATATATTTT	CAWERGGSGNTIYF
TRBJ2-4	.	TRBD1	TRBV6-6	TGTGCCAGCAGGACAGGGGGAGCCAAAAACATTCAGTACTTC	CASRTGGAKNIQYF
TRBJ2-1	.	.	TRBV10-3	TGTGCCATCAGGAGCACCAGGGGGGCGGTTTACAATGAGCAGTTCTTC	CAIRSTRGAVYNEQFF
TRBJ1-2	.	.	TRBV7-8	TGTGCCAGCAGCGAAGTCAGGGCCAACTATGGCTACACCTTC	CASSEVRANYGYTF
TRBJ2-3	.	.	TRBV7-3	TGTGCCAGCAGCTTATCCCGTAGCACAGATACGCAGTATTTT	CASSLSRSTDTQYF
TRBJ1-2	.	.	TRBV5-6	TGTGCCAGCGCACCCTACTCCCAGGGGCTAACGGGAGGCTACACCTTC	CASAPYSQGLTGGYTF
TRBJ2-1	.	.	TRBV30	TGTGCCTGGAGCCACGCTACCTACAATGAGCAGTTCTTC	CAWSHATYNEQFF
TRBJ1-4	.	TRBD1	TRBV4-2	TGTGCCAGCAGCCAAGCGACAGGGGGGGGTGAAAAACTGTTTTTT	CASSQATGGGEKLFF
TRBJ2-5	.	.	TRBV6-5	TGTGCCAGCAGGGGAGTAGGGTTCGAGGAGACCCAGTACTTC	CASRGVGFEETQYF
TRBJ2-1	.	.	TRBV3-1/TRBV3-2	TGTGCCAGCCGGACCCAGGGTGAGCAGTTCTTC	CASRTQGEQFF
TRBJ2-2	.	.	TRBV10-2	TGCGCCAGCAGTGAGTCTCGGTTCGGGGGGCTGACCACCGGGGAGCTGTTTTTT	CASSESRFGGLTTGELFF
TRBJ2-5	.	TRBD1	TRBV7-7	TGTGCCAGCAGCCCCAGGGGGCCCCAAGAGACCCAGTACTTC	CASSPRGPQETQYF
TRBJ1-2	.	.	TRBV19	TGTGCCAGTAGTCCTCGAGAGCAGGGCCCGTATGGCTACACCTTC	CASSPREQGPYGYTF
TRBJ2-7	few	TRBD1	TRBV7-8	TGTGCCAGCAGCTTACCGGACAGGGCTAGGCAGTACTTC	CASSLPDRARQYF
TRBJ1-2	.	TRBD1	TRBV9	TGTGCCAGCAGCGGGGACAGGCTGAATGGCTACACCTTC	CASSGDRLNGYTF
TRBJ2-3	.	.	TRBV19	TGTGCCTCCGGGACTAGCACAGATACGCAGTATTTT	CASGTSTDTQYF
TRBJ2-6	.	.	TRBV2	TGTGCCAGCAGTGTAGACAGCACTGGGGCCAACGTCCTGACTTTC	CASSVDSTGANVLTF
TRBJ2-7	.	.	TRBV28	TGTGCCAGCAGTTGGGGGGATTACGAGCAGTACTTC	CASSWGDYEQYF
TRBJ2-3	.	TRBD2	TRBV27	TGTGCCAGCAGTAGACTAGCGGATACGCAGTATTTT	CASSRLADTQYF
TRBJ1-6	.	TRBD1	TRBV10-1	TGCGCCAGCAGTGCCGGGACAGGGACCCCCCTCCACTTT	CASSAGTGTPLHF
TRBJ2-7	.	.	TRBV9	TGTGCCAGCAGCGTAGGTTTGGCGGGCTCTAACGAGCAGTACTTC	CASSVGLAGSNEQYF
TRBJ1-4	.	TRBD1	TRBV6-6	TGTGCCAGCAGTGACGCGGGACAGGGGGGAGAAAAACTGTTTTTT	CASSDAGQGGEKLFF
TRBJ1-6	.	TRBD1	TRBV6-5	TGTGCCAGCAGCCCCGGGGACAGGGGTAATTCACCCCTCCACTTT	CASSPGDRGNSPLHF
TRBJ1-2	.	TRBD1	TRBV28	TGTGCCAGCAGTCCACGGACAGGGCGTTGGGAAGCTAACTATGGCTACACCTTC	CASSPRTGRWEANYGYTF
TRBJ2-1	.	TRBD2	TRBV27	TGTGCCAAAGCGGGAGTTGGCAATGAGCAGTTCTTC	CAKAGVGNEQFF
TRBJ2-2	.	.	TRBV7-8	TGTGCCAGCAGCTTTGGCGGGAACACCGGGGAGCTGTTTTTT	CASSFGGNTGELFF
TRBJ2-5	.	.	TRBV7-2	TGTGCCAGCAGCTTAGTTATTCTATTCCAAGAGACCCAGTACTTC	CASSLVILFQETQYF
TRBJ1-5	.	.	TRBV14	TGTGCCAGCAGCATGGGGGGGAATCAGCCCCAGCATTTT	CASSMGGNQPQHF
TRBJ2-5	.	TRBD2	TRBV15	TGTGCCACCAGCAGAGGCGGGGGGGGCGGTGAGACCCAGTACTTC	CATSRGGGGGETQYF
TRBJ2-3	.	.	TRBV3-1/TRBV3-2	TGTGCCAGCAGCCTCTCCCACGGTAGGGGGATTTCAGATACGCAGTATTTT	CASSLSHGRGISDTQYF
TRBJ2-3	.	.	TRBV20-1	TGCAGTGCTAGTTTTGGGGGCGCAGATACGCAGTATTTT	CSASFGGADTQYF
TRBJ1-1	.	TRBD1	TRBV3-1/TRBV3-2	TGTGCCAGCAGCTTGCCCTCCGGGGACAGCGAAGCTTTCTTT	CASSLPSGDSEAFF
TRBJ1-6	.	.	TRBV5-3	TGTGCCAGAAGCTTGGGACACCCTTTTTCACCCCTCCACTTT	CARSLGHPFSPLHF
TRBJ1-1	.	.	TRBV2	TGTGCCAGCAGTGAAGCTTGGAGGCTTGACACTGAAGCTTTCTTT	CASSEAWRLDTEAFF